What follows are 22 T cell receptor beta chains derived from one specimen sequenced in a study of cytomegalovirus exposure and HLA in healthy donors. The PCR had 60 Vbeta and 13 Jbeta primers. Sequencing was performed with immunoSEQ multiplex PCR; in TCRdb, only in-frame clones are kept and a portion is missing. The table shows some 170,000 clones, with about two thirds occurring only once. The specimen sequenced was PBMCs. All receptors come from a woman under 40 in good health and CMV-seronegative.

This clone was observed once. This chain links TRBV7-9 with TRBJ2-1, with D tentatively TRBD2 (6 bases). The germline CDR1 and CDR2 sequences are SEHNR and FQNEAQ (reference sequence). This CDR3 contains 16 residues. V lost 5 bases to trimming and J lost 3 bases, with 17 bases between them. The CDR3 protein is CASSTALEGYYNEQFF. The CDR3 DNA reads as TGTGCCAGCAGCACGGCCCTGGAGGGGTACTACAATGAGCAGTTCTTC.

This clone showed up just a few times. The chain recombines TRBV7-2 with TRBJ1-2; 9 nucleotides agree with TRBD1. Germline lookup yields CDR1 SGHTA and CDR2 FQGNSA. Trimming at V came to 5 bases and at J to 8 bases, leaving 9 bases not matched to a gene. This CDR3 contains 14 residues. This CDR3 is CASSPGTGRGGYTF. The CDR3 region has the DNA TGTGCCAGCAGCCCCGGGACAGGGAGGGGCGGCTACACCTTC. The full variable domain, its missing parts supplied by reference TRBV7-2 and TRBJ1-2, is GAGVSQSPSNKVTEKGKDVELRCDPISGHTALYWYRQSLGQGLEFLIYFQGNSAPDKSGLPSDRFSAERTGGSVSTLTIQRTQQEDSAVYLCASSPGTGRGGYTFGSGTRLTVV.

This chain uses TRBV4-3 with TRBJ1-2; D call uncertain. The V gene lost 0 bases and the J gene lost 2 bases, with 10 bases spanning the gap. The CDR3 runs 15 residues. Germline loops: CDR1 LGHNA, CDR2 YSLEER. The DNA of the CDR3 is TGCGCCAGCAGCCAAGAAATAACAGCAAACTATGGCTACACCTTC. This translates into CASSQEITANYGYTF.

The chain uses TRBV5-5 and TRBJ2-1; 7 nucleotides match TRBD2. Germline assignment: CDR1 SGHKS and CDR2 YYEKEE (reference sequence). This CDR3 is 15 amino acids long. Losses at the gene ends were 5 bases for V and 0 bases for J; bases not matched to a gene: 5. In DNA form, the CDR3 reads TGTGCCAGCAGTCGAGCGGGAACCTCCTACAATGAGCAGTTCTTC. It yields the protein CASSRAGTSYNEQFF.

The CDR3 here is CASSLSPLYEQYF. The DNA for the CDR3 is TGTGCCAGCAGTCTTTCTCCCCTTTACGAGCAGTACTTC. The rearrangement links TRBV27 to TRBJ2-7, with D unresolved. Germline CDR1 is MNHEY and CDR2 is SMNVEV (reference sequence). This CDR3 spans 13 amino acids. V shed 5 bases and J shed 4 bases, with 12 bases lying between them.

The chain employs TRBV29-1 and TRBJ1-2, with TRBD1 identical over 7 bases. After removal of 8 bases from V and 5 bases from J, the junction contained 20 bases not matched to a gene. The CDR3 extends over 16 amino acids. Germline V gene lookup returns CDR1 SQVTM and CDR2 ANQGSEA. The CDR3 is CSFPRAGGDFGYGYTF. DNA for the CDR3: TGCAGCTTCCCACGGGCAGGGGGAGACTTCGGATATGGCTACACCTTC.

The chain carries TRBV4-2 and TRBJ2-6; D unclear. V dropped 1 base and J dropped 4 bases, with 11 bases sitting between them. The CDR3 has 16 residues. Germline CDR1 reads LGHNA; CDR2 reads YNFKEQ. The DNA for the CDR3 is TGTGCCAGCAGCCAAGGTCTAGTAGCCGGGGCCAACGTCCTGACTTTC. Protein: CASSQGLVAGANVLTF.

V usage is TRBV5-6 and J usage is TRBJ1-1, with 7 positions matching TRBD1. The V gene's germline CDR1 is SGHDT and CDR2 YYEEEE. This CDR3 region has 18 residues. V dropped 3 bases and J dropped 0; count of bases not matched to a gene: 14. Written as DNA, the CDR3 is TGTGCCAGCAGCTCCACATTTACTGGGACAGCAATGAACACTGAAGCTTTCTTT. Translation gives CASSSTFTGTAMNTEAFF.

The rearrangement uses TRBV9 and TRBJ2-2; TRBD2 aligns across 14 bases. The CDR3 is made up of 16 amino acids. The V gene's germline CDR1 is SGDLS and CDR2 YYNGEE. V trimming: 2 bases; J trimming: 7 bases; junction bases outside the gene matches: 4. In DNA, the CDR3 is TGTGCCAGCAGCGTGGGGACTAGCGGGAGTATCGGGGAGCTGTTTTTT. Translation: CASSVGTSGSIGELFF.

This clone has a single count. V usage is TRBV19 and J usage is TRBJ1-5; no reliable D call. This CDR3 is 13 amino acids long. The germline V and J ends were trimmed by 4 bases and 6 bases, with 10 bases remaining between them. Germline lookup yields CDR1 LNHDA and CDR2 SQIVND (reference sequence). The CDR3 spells CASSTVLSQPQHF. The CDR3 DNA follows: TGTGCCAGTAGTACCGTCCTTAGTCAGCCCCAGCATTTT. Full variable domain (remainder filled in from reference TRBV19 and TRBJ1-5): DGGITQSPKYLFRKEGQNVTLSCEQNLNHDAMYWYRQDPGQGLRLIYYSQIVNDFQKGDIAEGYSVSREKKESFPLTVTSAQKNPTAFYLCASSTVLSQPQHFGDGTRLSIL.

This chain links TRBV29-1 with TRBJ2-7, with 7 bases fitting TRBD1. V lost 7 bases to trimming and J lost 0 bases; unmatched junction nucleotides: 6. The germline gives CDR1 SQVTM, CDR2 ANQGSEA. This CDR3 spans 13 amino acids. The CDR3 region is CSGRRDSSYEQYF. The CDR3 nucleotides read TGCAGCGGACGACGGGACAGCTCCTACGAGCAGTACTTC.

The CDR3 is CASSEEDRVGGYTF. The CDR3 DNA reads TGTGCCAGCAGTGAAGAAGACAGGGTCGGTGGCTACACCTTC. The V call is TRBV6-1, the J call TRBJ1-2; TRBD1 matches 7 bases. Germline CDR1 and CDR2: MNHNS and SASEGT. The CDR3 totals 14 residues. Trimming cost V 1 base and J 7 bases; bases outside gene matches: 6.

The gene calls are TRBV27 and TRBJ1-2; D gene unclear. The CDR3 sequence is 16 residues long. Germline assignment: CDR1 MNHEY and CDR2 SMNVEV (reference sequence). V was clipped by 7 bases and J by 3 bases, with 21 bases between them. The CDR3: CASTSYLRGFYYGYTF. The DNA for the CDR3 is TGTGCCAGCACCTCGTACCTGCGGGGTTTTTACTATGGCTACACCTTC.

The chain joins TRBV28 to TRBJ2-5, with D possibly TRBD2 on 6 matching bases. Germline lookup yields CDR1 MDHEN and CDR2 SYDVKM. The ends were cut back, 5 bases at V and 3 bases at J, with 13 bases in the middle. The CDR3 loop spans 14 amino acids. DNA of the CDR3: TGTGCCAGCAGTGGGGACTGGAAAAAAGAGACCCAGTACTTC. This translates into CASSGDWKKETQYF. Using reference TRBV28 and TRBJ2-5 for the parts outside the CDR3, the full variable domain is DVKVTQSSRYLVKRTGEKVFLECVQDMDHENMFWYRQDPGLGLRLIYFSYDVKMKEKGDIPEGYSVSREKKERFSLILESASTNQTSMYLCASSGDWKKETQYFGPGTRLLVL.

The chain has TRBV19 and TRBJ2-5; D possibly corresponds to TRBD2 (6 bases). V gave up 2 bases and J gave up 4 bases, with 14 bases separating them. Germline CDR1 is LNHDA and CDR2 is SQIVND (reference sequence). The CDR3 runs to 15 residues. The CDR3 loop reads CASSISMGRRETQYF. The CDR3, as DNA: TGTGCCAGTAGTATATCCATGGGGAGGCGAGAGACCCAGTACTTC.

CDR3: CASSPFGQETTNEKLFF. In nucleotides, the CDR3 is TGTGCCAGCTCACCCTTCGGACAGGAGACAACTAATGAAAAACTGTTTTTT. The chain couples TRBV18 to TRBJ1-4; 7 nucleotides line up with TRBD1. Germline CDR1 is KGHSH and CDR2 is LQKENI. The V gene end was trimmed by 3 bases and the J gene end by 0 bases; junction bases not matched to a gene: 7. CDR3 length: 17 residues.

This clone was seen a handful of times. The CDR3 DNA reads TGTGCCAGCAGAGCCGGGAGCCTCTCTGGGGCCAACGTCCTGACTTTC. Its translation is CASRAGSLSGANVLTF. This chain uses TRBV5-8 with TRBJ2-6; D might be TRBD2 (6 bases). Trimming stripped 5 bases from V and 0 bases from J, with 12 bases between. Germline V gene lookup returns CDR1 SGHTS and CDR2 YDEGEE. The CDR3 has 16 amino acids.

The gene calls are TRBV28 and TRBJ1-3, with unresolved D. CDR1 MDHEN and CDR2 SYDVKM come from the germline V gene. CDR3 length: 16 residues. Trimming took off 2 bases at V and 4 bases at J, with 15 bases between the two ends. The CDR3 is CASSLVPGFGGNTIYF. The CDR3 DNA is TGTGCCAGCAGTTTAGTTCCGGGATTTGGGGGAAACACCATATATTTT.

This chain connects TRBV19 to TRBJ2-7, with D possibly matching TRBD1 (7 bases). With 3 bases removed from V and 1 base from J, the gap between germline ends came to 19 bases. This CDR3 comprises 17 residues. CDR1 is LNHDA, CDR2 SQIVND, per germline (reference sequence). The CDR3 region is CASSIGIVQGGSYEQYF. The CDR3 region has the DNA TGTGCCAGTAGTATTGGGATTGTTCAGGGGGGATCCTACGAGCAGTACTTC. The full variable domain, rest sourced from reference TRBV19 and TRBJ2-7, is DGGITQSPKYLFRKEGQNVTLSCEQNLNHDAMYWYRQDPGQGLRLIYYSQIVNDFQKGDIAEGYSVSREKKESFPLTVTSAQKNPTAFYLCASSIGIVQGGSYEQYFGPGTRLTVT.

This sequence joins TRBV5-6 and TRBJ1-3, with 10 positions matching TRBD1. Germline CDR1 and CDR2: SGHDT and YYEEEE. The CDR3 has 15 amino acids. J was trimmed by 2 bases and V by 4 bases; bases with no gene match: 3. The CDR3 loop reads CASSTGTGAGNTIYF. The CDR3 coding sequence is TGTGCCAGCAGCACCGGGACAGGGGCTGGAAACACCATATATTTT.

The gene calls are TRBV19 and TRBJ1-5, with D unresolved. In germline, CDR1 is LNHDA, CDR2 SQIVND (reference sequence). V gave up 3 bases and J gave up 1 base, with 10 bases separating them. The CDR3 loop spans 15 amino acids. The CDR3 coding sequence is TGTGCCAGTAGTATTGGGCAGCTCAGCAATCAGCCCCAGCATTTT. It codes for CASSIGQLSNQPQHF. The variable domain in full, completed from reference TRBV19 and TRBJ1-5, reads DGGITQSPKYLFRKEGQNVTLSCEQNLNHDAMYWYRQDPGQGLRLIYYSQIVNDFQKGDIAEGYSVSREKKESFPLTVTSAQKNPTAFYLCASSIGQLSNQPQHFGDGTRLSIL.

Here the CDR3 reads CASQDTDTQYF. CDR3 nucleotide sequence: TGTGCCAGCCAGGATACAGATACGCAGTATTTT. V gene TRBV19 combines with J gene TRBJ2-3; no clear D. This CDR3 contains 11 residues. Trimming stripped 9 bases from V and 3 bases from J, with 7 bases between. Per germline, CDR1 LNHDA and CDR2 SQIVND (reference sequence).